This T cell receptor (beta chain) comes out of a study of radiotherapy plus CTLA-4 blockade in lung cancer. Overall study: Patients showed objective responses in 18% of cases and disease control in 31%.

This clone has just one count. As yet, its antigen is unknown. Chemo-refractory metastatic non-small-cell lung cancer patients underwent focal radiation alongside CTLA-4 blockade with ipilimumab. Study-level points and caveats: Blood saw expansion of tumor-derived TCR clones after radiotherapy plus ipilimumab.

CDR3 length: 12 amino acids. From germline, CDR1 is MNHEY and CDR2 SVGAGI. V lost 7 bases and J lost 7; bases outside the gene matches: 5. The method was immunoSEQ multiplex PCR; TCRdb's version includes in-frame clones alone and lacks a portion of them. The sample shows some 80,000 clones, 60% to 85% of them seen only once. The TCR originated in a human donor with non-small cell lung cancer whose response to radiotherapy plus ipilimumab could not be evaluated. Some clones in this sample may be carry-over from other donors' samples. V gene TRBV6-5 combines with J gene TRBJ2-3, with 7 bases that match TRBD1. The sequencing used peripheral blood, collected from a patient treated with radiotherapy plus ipilimumab. As DNA, the CDR3 is TGTGCCAGCACCACAGGGGCCAATACGCAGTATTTT. This gives the protein CASTTGANTQYF.